This T cell receptor (beta chain) appears in the sequencing data of a study of T cells in Graves' hyperthyroidism and ophthalmopathy. To note about this clonotype: Its specificity is unknown. A much larger clone differs by one base, so this may be a read error.

These patients, aged 18 to 65, had recently diagnosed hyperthyroidism lasting under 2 months. It was uncontrolled infection, other autoimmune disease, pregnancy or lactation that excluded patients. The CDR3 regions of TCR beta were amplified from RNA transcripts. HTBI primers drove first-round RT-PCR of the TCR CDR3. TCRdb re-derived calls from the multiplex PCR reads in MiXCR, one entry per CDR3 protein. The sample holds roughly 700,000 distinct CDR3 sequences; around 15% are singletons and the top ten take roughly a tenth. Regarding the study as a whole: Most thyroid clonotypes expanded above 0.001 appeared in blood too.

The V gene end was trimmed by 6 bases and the J gene end by 2 bases; junction bases not matched to a gene: 9. This CDR3 is built from 15 residues. Germline V lookup: CDR1 MDHEN, CDR2 SYDVKM. The chain employs TRBV28 and TRBJ2-5, with TRBD2 matching 7 bases. The TCR originated in a woman younger than 30 with Graves' hyperthyroidism. What was sequenced was blood. CDR3 coding DNA: TGTGCCAGCAGCCCTAAACTAGCGAAACAAGAGACCCAGTACTTC. It specifies CASSPKLAKQETQYF.